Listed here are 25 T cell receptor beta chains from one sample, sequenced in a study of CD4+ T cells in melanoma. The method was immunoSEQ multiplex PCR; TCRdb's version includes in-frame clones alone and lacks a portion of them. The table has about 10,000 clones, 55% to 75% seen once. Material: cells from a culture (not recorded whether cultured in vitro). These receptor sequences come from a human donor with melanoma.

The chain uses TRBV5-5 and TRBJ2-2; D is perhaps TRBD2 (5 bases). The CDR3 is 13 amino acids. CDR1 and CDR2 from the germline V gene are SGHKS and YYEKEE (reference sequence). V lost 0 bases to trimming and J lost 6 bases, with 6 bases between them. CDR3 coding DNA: TGTGCCAGCAGCTTGGTGAGGGCCGGGGAGCTGTTTTTT. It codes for CASSLVRAGELFF.

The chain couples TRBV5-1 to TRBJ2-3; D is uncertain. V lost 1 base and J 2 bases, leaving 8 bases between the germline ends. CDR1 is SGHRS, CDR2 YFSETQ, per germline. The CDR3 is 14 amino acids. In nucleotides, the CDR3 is TGCGCCAGCAGCTTGACAGATACCACAGATACGCAGTATTTT. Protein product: CASSLTDTTDTQYF.

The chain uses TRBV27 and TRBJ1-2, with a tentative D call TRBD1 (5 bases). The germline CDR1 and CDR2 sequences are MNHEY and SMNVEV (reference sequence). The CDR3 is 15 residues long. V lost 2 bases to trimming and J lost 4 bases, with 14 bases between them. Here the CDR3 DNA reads TGTGCCAGCAGTTTAAACTGGCGGGGGGGCTATGGCTACACCTTC. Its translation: CASSLNWRGGYGYTF.

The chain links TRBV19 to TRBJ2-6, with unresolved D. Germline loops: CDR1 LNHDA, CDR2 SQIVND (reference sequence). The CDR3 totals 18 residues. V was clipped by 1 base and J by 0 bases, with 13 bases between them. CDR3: CASSIGGWAGSGANVLTF. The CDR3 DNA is TGTGCCAGTAGTATAGGTGGGTGGGCTGGCTCTGGGGCCAACGTCCTGACTTTC.

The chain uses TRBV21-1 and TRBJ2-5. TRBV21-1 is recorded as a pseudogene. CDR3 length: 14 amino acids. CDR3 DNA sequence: TGTGCCAGCAGCAAACGGCCCGCCTCGGAGACCCAGTACTTC. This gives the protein CASSKRPASETQYF.

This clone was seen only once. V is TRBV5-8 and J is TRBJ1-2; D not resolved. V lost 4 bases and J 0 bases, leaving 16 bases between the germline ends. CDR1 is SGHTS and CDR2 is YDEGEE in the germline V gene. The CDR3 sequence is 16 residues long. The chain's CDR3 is CASSPTREGANYGYTF. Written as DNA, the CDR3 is TGTGCCAGCAGCCCTACTAGGGAAGGAGCTAACTATGGCTACACCTTC.

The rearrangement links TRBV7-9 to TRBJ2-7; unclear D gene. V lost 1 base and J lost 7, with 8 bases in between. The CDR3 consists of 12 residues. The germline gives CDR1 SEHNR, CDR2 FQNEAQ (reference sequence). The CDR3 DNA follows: TGTGCCAGCAGCTTAGGGGTGGGAGAGCAGTACTTC. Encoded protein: CASSLGVGEQYF.

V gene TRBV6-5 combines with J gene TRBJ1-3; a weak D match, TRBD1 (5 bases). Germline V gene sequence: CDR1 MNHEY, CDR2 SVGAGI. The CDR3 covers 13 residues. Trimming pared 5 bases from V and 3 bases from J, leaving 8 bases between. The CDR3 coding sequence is TGTGCCAGCAGTGACAGCCTTGGAAACACCATATATTTT. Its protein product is CASSDSLGNTIYF.

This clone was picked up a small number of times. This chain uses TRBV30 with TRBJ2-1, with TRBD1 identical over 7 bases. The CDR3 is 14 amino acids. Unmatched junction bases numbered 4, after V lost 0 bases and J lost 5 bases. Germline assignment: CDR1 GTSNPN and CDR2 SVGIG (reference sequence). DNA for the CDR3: TGTGCCTGGAGTGTGGACAGGCGGCACAATGAGCAGTTCTTC. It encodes CAWSVDRRHNEQFF.

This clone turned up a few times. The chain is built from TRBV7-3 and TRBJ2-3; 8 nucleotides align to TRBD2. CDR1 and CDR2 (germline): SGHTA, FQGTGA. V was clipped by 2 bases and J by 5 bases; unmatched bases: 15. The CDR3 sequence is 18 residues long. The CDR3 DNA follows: TGTGCCAGCAGCTTAGAAGGGTCGGGAGGACTAGCCGGAGATACGCAGTATTTT. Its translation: CASSLEGSGGLAGDTQYF.

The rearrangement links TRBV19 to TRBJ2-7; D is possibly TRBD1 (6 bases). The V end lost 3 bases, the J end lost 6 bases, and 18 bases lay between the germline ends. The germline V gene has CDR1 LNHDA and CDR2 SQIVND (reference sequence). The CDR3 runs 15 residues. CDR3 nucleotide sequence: TGTGCCAGTAGTATCGACTCCAGGGGTCCCTTCGAGCAGTACTTC. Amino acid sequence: CASSIDSRGPFEQYF.

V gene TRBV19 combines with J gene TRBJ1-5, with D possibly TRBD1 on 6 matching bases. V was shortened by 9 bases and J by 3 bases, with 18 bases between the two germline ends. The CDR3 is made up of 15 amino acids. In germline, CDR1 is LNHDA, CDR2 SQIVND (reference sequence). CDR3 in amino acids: CASHSRGGINQPQHF. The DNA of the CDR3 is TGTGCCAGCCACTCCCGCGGGGGCATCAATCAGCCCCAGCATTTT.

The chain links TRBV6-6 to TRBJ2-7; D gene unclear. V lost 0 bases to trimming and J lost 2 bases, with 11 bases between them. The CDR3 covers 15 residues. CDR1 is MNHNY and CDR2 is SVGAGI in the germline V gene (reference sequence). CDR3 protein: CASSYSSARTYEQYF. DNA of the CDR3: TGTGCCAGCAGTTACTCGAGCGCCAGGACCTACGAGCAGTACTTC.

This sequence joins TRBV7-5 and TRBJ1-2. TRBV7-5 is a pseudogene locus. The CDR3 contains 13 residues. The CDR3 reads CASSFLANYGYTF. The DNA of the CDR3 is TGTGCCAGCAGCTTTTTGGCTAACTATGGCTACACCTTC.

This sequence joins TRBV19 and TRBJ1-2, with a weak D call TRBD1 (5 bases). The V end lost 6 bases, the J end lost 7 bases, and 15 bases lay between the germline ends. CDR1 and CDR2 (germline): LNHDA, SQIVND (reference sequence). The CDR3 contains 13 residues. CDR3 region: CASSPRGIGGYTF. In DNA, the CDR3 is TGTGCCAGTAGCCCACGGGGCATCGGTGGCTACACCTTC.

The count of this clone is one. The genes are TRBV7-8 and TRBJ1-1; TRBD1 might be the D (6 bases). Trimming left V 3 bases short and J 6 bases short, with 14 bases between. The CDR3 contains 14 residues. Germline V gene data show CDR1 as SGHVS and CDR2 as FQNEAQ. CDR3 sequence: CASSFYQGMAEAFF. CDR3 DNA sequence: TGTGCCAGCAGCTTCTACCAGGGGATGGCTGAAGCTTTCTTT.

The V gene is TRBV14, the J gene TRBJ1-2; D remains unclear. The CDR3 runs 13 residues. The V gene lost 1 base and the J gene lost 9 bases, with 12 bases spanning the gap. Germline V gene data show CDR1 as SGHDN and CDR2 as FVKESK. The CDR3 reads CASSQGLLHSYTF. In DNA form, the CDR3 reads TGTGCCAGCAGCCAAGGGCTCCTACATAGCTACACCTTC.

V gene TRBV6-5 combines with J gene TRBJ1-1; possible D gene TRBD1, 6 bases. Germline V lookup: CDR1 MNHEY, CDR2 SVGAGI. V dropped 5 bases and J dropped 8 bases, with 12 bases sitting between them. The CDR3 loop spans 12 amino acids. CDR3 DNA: TGTGCCAGCAGTACAGGGAGTAAGGAAGCTTTCTTT. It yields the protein CASSTGSKEAFF.

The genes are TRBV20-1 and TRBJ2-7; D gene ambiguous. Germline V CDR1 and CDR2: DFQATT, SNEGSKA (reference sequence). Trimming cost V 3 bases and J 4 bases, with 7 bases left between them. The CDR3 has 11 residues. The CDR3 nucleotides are TGCAGTGCTAGTGTGGATTACGAGCAGTACTTC. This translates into CSASVDYEQYF.

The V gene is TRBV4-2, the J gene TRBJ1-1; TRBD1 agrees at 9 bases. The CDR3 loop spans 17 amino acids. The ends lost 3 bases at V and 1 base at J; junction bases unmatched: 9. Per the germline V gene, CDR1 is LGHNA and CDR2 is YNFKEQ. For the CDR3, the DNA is TGTGCCAGCAGCCAGGGCCGTACAGGGGGCAGGAACACTGAAGCTTTCTTT. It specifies CASSQGRTGGRNTEAFF.

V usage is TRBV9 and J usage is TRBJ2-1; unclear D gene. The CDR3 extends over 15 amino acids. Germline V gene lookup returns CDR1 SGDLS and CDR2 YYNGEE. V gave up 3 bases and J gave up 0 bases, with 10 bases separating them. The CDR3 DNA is TGTGCCAGCAGCGGTCGGAGCCCCTCCTACAATGAGCAGTTCTTC. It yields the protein CASSGRSPSYNEQFF. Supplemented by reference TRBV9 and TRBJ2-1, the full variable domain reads DSGVTQTPKHLITATGQRVTLRCSPRSGDLSVYWYQQSLDQGLQFLIQYYNGEERAKGNILERFSAQQFPDLHSELNLSSLELGDSALYFCASSGRSPSYNEQFFGPGTRLTVL.

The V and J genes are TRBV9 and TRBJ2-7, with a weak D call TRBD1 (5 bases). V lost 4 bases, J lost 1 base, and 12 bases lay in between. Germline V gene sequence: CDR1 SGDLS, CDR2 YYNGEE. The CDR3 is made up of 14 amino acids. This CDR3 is CASSPRQSSYEQYF. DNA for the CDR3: TGTGCCAGCAGCCCCCGACAGTCTTCCTACGAGCAGTACTTC.

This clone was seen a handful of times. The CDR3 is CASSLTGRNYGYTF. The CDR3 DNA reads TGTGCCAGCAGCTTAACCGGGCGCAACTATGGCTACACCTTC. The gene calls are TRBV5-4 and TRBJ1-2; D is unclear. V was pared by 2 bases and J by 2 bases, with 10 bases between. This CDR3 spans 14 amino acids. From germline, CDR1 is SGHNT and CDR2 YYREEE (reference sequence).

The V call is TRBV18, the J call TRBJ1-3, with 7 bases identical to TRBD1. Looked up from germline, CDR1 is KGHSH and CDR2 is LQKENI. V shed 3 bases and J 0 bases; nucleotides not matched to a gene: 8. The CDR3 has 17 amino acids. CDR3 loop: CASSPLQGPFSGNTIYF. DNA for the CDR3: TGTGCCAGCTCACCGCTACAGGGGCCGTTCTCTGGAAACACCATATATTTT.

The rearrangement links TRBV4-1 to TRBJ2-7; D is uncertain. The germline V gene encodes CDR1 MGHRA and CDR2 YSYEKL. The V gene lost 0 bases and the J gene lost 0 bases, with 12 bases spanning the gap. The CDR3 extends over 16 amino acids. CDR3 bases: TGCGCCAGCAGCCAAGAGGCGGCTCGAAGCTCCTACGAGCAGTACTTC. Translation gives CASSQEAARSSYEQYF.